These T cell receptor beta chains were read from a single sample in a study of blood T cell repertoires in COVID-19. Measured with immunoSEQ multiplex PCR; TCRdb has only the in-frame clones, and not every one. In the table there are about 320,000 clones, roughly 89% of which are singletons. Input material: PBMCs or T cells enriched from blood (not recorded which). The source is a man aged 60-69 years who had recovered from COVID-19. Each CDR3 is given with its conserved first and last residue. Each record gives: J gene, V gene, CDR3 length, D gene, clone size, CDR3 DNA, CDR3 protein. The D gene is left open where the match is weak. Expanded clones get a size class; other rows say once, few or many, or leave the size out.

TRBJ2-1 | TRBV7-6 | 16 | TRBD2 | - | TGTGCCAGCAGCTTAGGCCCTAGCGGGACCTACAATGAGCAGTTCTTC | CASSLGPSGTYNEQFF
TRBJ2-7 | TRBV29-1 | 13 | TRBD2 | - | TGCAGCGCCGGGACTAGCGGGTTAGTTGAGCAGTACTTC | CSAGTSGLVEQYF
TRBJ2-7 | TRBV4-3 | 18 | TRBD2 | - | TGCGCCAGCAGCCGAGGACTAGCGGGATCCTCCCAGCTCTACGAGCAGTACTTC | CASSRGLAGSSQLYEQYF
TRBJ2-1 | TRBV5-1 | 15 | TRBD1 | - | TGCGCCAGCAGCCTCGCGGGACAGGGTTACAATGAGCAGTTCTTC | CASSLAGQGYNEQFF
TRBJ2-2 | TRBV6-5 | 16 | TRBD2 | - | TGTGCCAGCAGTTACTCCGGGGGAGGGGTAACCGGGGAGCTGTTTTTT | CASSYSGGGVTGELFF
TRBJ2-7 | TRBV6-5 | 14 | - | - | TGTGCCAGCAGTTCCACAGGGTACCCCTACGAGCAGTACTTC | CASSSTGYPYEQYF
TRBJ2-3 | TRBV30 | 15 | TRBD1 | - | TGTGCCTGGAGCAGAAACAGGGGGCACGCAGATACGCAGTATTTT | CAWSRNRGHADTQYF
TRBJ1-4 | TRBV4-1 | 15 | TRBD1 | - | TGCGCCAGCAGCCAGTCCGGGACAGGGAGCGAAAAACTGTTTTTT | CASSQSGTGSEKLFF
TRBJ2-1 | TRBV12-3/TRBV12-4 | 11 | TRBD2 | - | TGTGCCAGCAGACTACTAGCGGAGCAGTTCTTC | CASRLLAEQFF
TRBJ1-5 | TRBV4-2 | 17 | - | - | TGTGCCAGCAGCCAAGATTGGAGAGGCAGCCGCAATCAGCCCCAGCATTTT | CASSQDWRGSRNQPQHF
TRBJ1-1 | TRBV7-9 | 14 | - | - | TGTGCCAGCAGCCCCGGGGGGAGGGACACTGAAGCTTTCTTT | CASSPGGRDTEAFF
TRBJ2-3 | TRBV5-1 | 15 | - | - | TGCGCCAGCAGCTTGGGGACAGAAAGCACAGATACGCAGTATTTT | CASSLGTESTDTQYF
TRBJ2-7 | TRBV10-3 | 14 | TRBD2 | - | TGTGCCATCAGTGAGTCGGGAGGGCCTACCGAGCAGTACTTC | CAISESGGPTEQYF
TRBJ2-7 | TRBV7-9 | 14 | - | - | TGTGCCAGCAGCTTCGGCCAGGGTGACAACGAGCAGTACTTC | CASSFGQGDNEQYF
TRBJ2-1 | TRBV27 | 15 | TRBD1 | - | TGTGCCAGCACCCGACAGGGCTGGGGGAGCAATGAGCAGTTCTTC | CASTRQGWGSNEQFF
TRBJ2-2 | TRBV19 | 15 | TRBD2 | - | TGTGCCAGTAGTCCATCAGCGGGAGTGGGCGGGGAGCTGTTTTTT | CASSPSAGVGGELFF
TRBJ1-6 | TRBV11-2 | 13 | - | - | TGTGCCAGCAGCTTACCCACAAATTCACCCCTCCACTTT | CASSLPTNSPLHF
TRBJ1-4 | TRBV4-3 | 18 | TRBD1 | - | TGCGCCAGCAGCCGAAGGACAGGGGACACCTCAACTAATGAAAAACTGTTTTTT | CASSRRTGDTSTNEKLFF
TRBJ1-4 | TRBV7-9 | 15 | - | - | TGTGCCAGCAGCTTGATTACCGGGGGAAATGAAAAACTGTTTTTT | CASSLITGGNEKLFF
TRBJ2-7 | TRBV7-8 | 15 | TRBD2 | - | TGTGCCAGCAGCCTCCCCCGGCGGGGGGTATACGAGCAGTACTTC | CASSLPRRGVYEQYF
TRBJ2-5 | TRBV9 | 16 | TRBD1 | - | TGTGCCAGCAGCGTAGGGGACAGAAACCCCCAAGAGACCCAGTACTTC | CASSVGDRNPQETQYF
TRBJ1-1 | TRBV6-5 | 16 | - | - | TGTGCCAGCAGTTCCACAAGGGACATGGGTAGGACTGAAGCTTTCTTT | CASSSTRDMGRTEAFF
TRBJ2-2 | TRBV7-2 | 15 | - | - | TGTGCCAGCAGCCAAGGACTCCTTAACACCGGGGAGCTGTTTTTT | CASSQGLLNTGELFF
TRBJ2-1 | TRBV24-1 | 16 | - | - | TGTGCCACCAGTCTAGGACTAGGGGGGACCTACAATGAGCAGTTCTTC | CATSLGLGGTYNEQFF
TRBJ2-7 | TRBV4-2 | 15 | - | - | TGTGCCAGCAGCCAAGGGCAAGCGGGCACCTACGAGCAGTACTTC | CASSQGQAGTYEQYF
TRBJ1-5 | TRBV19 | 18 | - | - | TGTGCCAGTAGTATTGGTCGGGGCAGGGGCGATTACAATCAGCCCCAGCATTTT | CASSIGRGRGDYNQPQHF
TRBJ2-2 | TRBV18 | 16 | - | - | TGTGCCAGCTCACCAAGCCAGGGCGCGAACACCGGGGAGCTGTTTTTT | CASSPSQGANTGELFF
TRBJ2-2 | TRBV24-1 | 17 | TRBD2 | - | TGTGCCACCAGTGACCGGACTAGCGGGAATCCCACCGGGGAGCTGTTTTTT | CATSDRTSGNPTGELFF
TRBJ2-2 | TRBV3-1/TRBV3-2 | 16 | - | - | TGTGCCAGCAGCCAAGAACGAACGGGGGACACCGGGGAGCTGTTTTTT | CASSQERTGDTGELFF
TRBJ2-1 | TRBV4-3 | 16 | - | - | TGCGCCAGCAGCCAGGGTCTAGCAAACTCCTACAATGAGCAGTTCTTC | CASSQGLANSYNEQFF
TRBJ2-7 | TRBV10-3 | 14 | TRBD1 | - | TGTGCCATCAATTTACAGGGGCTCGGATACGAGCAGTACTTC | CAINLQGLGYEQYF
TRBJ2-6 | TRBV27 | 15 | - | - | TGTGCCAGCAGTTTAACGGTTTCTGGGGCCAACGTCCTGACTTTC | CASSLTVSGANVLTF
TRBJ1-2 | TRBV5-5 | 14 | TRBD1 | - | TGTGCCAGCAGCCCCGGACAGGGAAACTATGGCTACACCTTC | CASSPGQGNYGYTF
TRBJ2-7 | TRBV7-9 | 15 | TRBD2 | - | TGTGCCAGCAGCCGGGGAGCGGGAGGGCCGTACGAGCAGTACTTC | CASSRGAGGPYEQYF
TRBJ2-3 | TRBV6-5 | 14 | - | few | TGTGCCAGCAGTTACACCCCGAGAACAGATACGCAGTATTTT | CASSYTPRTDTQYF
TRBJ1-2 | TRBV25-1 | 14 | - | - | TGTGCCAGCAGTGAATACCCAGTGATGCATGGCTACACCTTC | CASSEYPVMHGYTF
TRBJ1-2 | TRBV5-1 | 15 | TRBD1 | - | TGCGCCAGCAGCTGGAAGACAGGGGTCGACTATGGCTACACCTTC | CASSWKTGVDYGYTF
TRBJ1-2 | TRBV10-3 | 16 | - | - | TGTGCCATCATCGCGGGAGTCGGGCCCTGGGGCTATGGCTACACCTTC | CAIIAGVGPWGYGYTF
TRBJ1-2 | TRBV27 | 13 | TRBD1 | - | TGTGCCAGCAGTTCCAGGACAGGGCATGGCTACACCTTC | CASSSRTGHGYTF
TRBJ2-7 | TRBV27 | 15 | TRBD2 | - | TGTGCCAGCAGTCCCGGACTAGCGGGAGTCCTCGAGCAGTACTTC | CASSPGLAGVLEQYF
TRBJ1-5 | TRBV18 | 18 | TRBD1 | few | TGTGCCAGCTCACGCTCGGACAGGGCAAATCCTAGCAATCAGCCCCAGCATTTT | CASSRSDRANPSNQPQHF
TRBJ2-3 | TRBV6-5 | 15 | TRBD1 | - | TGTGCCAGCAGCCGGGACAGGGCGGGCACAGATACGCAGTATTTT | CASSRDRAGTDTQYF
TRBJ2-5 | TRBV12-3/TRBV12-4 | 13 | - | few | TGTGCCAGCAAGTCGGGGAGTCGGGAGACCCAGTACTTC | CASKSGSRETQYF
TRBJ2-5 | TRBV3-1/TRBV3-2 | 17 | TRBD2 | - | TGTGCCAGCAGCCTCACTCCCGGGACTAGCGGGAGGCAGACCCAGTACTTC | CASSLTPGTSGRQTQYF
TRBJ2-1 | TRBV28 | 13 | TRBD1 | - | TGTGCCAGCAGTTCGACAGGGCGCTATGAGCAGTTCTTC | CASSSTGRYEQFF
TRBJ2-1 | TRBV15 | 19 | TRBD2 | - | TGTGCCACCAGCAGAGTAGGGACTAGCGGGAGGTACTCCTACAATGAGCAGTTCTTC | CATSRVGTSGRYSYNEQFF
TRBJ1-5 | TRBV6-5 | 15 | TRBD1 | - | TGTGCCAGCAGTTACGGGGCAGGGGGGAATCAGCCCCAGCATTTT | CASSYGAGGNQPQHF
TRBJ2-1 | TRBV7-8 | 16 | - | once | TGTGCCAGCAGCTTAGGAGGCGGGGCCTCCTACAATGAGCAGTTCTTC | CASSLGGGASYNEQFF
TRBJ2-3 | TRBV23-1 | 18 | TRBD1 | - | TGCGCCAGCAGTCACTCCACCCCCGGGACAGGGTACGCAGATACGCAGTATTTT | CASSHSTPGTGYADTQYF
TRBJ2-2 | TRBV6-5 | 16 | TRBD1 | - | TGTGCCAGCAGTTACGACGGACAGGGGAACACCGGGGAGCTGTTTTTT | CASSYDGQGNTGELFF
TRBJ2-1 | TRBV5-1 | 15 | TRBD1 | - | TGCGCCAGCAGCTCGGACGGACAGGGCTACAATGAGCAGTTCTTC | CASSSDGQGYNEQFF
TRBJ2-5 | TRBV5-1 | 15 | TRBD1 | - | TGCGCCAGCAGCAGGACAGGGGCCGGGGATGGGACCCAGTACTTC | CASSRTGAGDGTQYF
TRBJ1-1 | TRBV9 | 18 | - | - | TGTGCCAGCAGCGCCGCCCTAAGGTCAGACAGACCGAACACTGAAGCTTTCTTT | CASSAALRSDRPNTEAFF
TRBJ2-1 | TRBV20-1 | 11 | - | - | TGCAGTGTGGTCAGGGCCCATGAGCAGTTCTTC | CSVVRAHEQFF
TRBJ1-2 | TRBV7-9 | 14 | TRBD1 | once | TGTGCCAGCAGCCCCGGACAGGGAAACTATGGCTACACCTTC | CASSPGQGNYGYTF
TRBJ2-7 | TRBV6-4 | 15 | - | - | TGTGCCAGCAGTGCGGCAGGGATATTTTCCTACGAGCAGTACTTC | CASSAAGIFSYEQYF
TRBJ2-5 | TRBV3-1/TRBV3-2 | 14 | - | - | TGTGCCAGCAGCCAACTAGGGAGACAAGAGACCCAGTACTTC | CASSQLGRQETQYF
TRBJ1-4 | TRBV7-6 | 16 | TRBD1 | - | TGTGCCAGCAGAACCTTTGAGGGGACAGGGGATGAAAAACTGTTTTTT | CASRTFEGTGDEKLFF
TRBJ2-3 | TRBV6-5 | 16 | TRBD2 | - | TGTGCCAGCAGTTACCGCGCGGGAGGTATCACAGATACGCAGTATTTT | CASSYRAGGITDTQYF
TRBJ2-1 | TRBV7-3 | 15 | - | - | TGTGCCAGCAGCTACCGACAGAAAGCTTACAATGAGCAGTTCTTC | CASSYRQKAYNEQFF